The subject of this entry is one T cell receptor (beta chain). The data derive from a study of blood T cell repertoires in COVID-19. This table comes from immunoSEQ multiplex PCR, and its TCRdb copy is limited to in-frame clones, with some not included. The repertoire consists of 150,000 to 200,000 clones, with about 72% occurring once and the leading ten covering roughly a sixth. Donors in Cohort 3 counted as recovered after two negative PCRs, clearance, or symptom resolution. Germline lookup yields CDR1 MGHDK and CDR2 SYGVNS. This CDR3 is 13 amino acids long. Between the trimmed V and J ends, which lost 2 bases and 9 bases, there was a span of 8 bases.

The rearrangement links TRBV25-1 to TRBJ1-6, with D maybe TRBD1 (5 bases). Sequenced material: PBMCs or T cells enriched from blood (not recorded which). The TCR was taken from a woman between 50 and 59 years old who had recovered from COVID-19. The CDR3 bases are TGTGCCAGCAGTGAACGGCAGGGTTCACCCCTCCACTTT. Its protein is CASSERQGSPLHF.